Presented here are 7 T cell receptor beta chains from one specimen sequenced in a study of cytomegalovirus exposure and HLA in healthy donors. It was with 60 Vbeta and 13 Jbeta primers that the PCR ran. Some clones are missing from TCRdb's copy, which holds only in-frame ones; the method was immunoSEQ multiplex PCR. The sample holds 100,000 to 150,000 clones; roughly 68% are singletons and the top ten take roughly 6%. Sequences were obtained from PBMCs. The source of these receptors is a woman between 50 and 59 years old in good health and CMV-seropositive.

This clone was seen more than once but under ten times. This chain links TRBV10-3 with TRBJ1-1; TRBD1 aligns across 7 bases. CDR1 is ENHRY and CDR2 is SYGVKD in the germline V gene. The CDR3 loop spans 13 amino acids. Trimming took 4 bases from V and 6 from J; bases not matched to a gene: 5. This chain's CDR3 is CAISGGGRSEAFF. The CDR3 DNA sequence: TGTGCCATCAGTGGAGGGGGCAGATCTGAAGCTTTCTTT.

This clone showed up just a few times. The chain couples TRBV7-2 to TRBJ2-5; D is possibly TRBD2 (6 bases). V was cut by 1 base and J by 1 base, with 7 bases left in between. The CDR3 has 14 amino acids. Germline CDR1 reads SGHTA; CDR2 reads FQGNSA. CDR3 sequence reads: CASSLVGSQETQYF. The CDR3 nucleotides are TGTGCCAGCAGCTTAGTCGGGAGCCAAGAGACCCAGTACTTC.

This chain connects TRBV5-1 to TRBJ1-3, with 9 bases that match TRBD1. V was clipped by 0 bases and J by 3 bases; unmatched bases: 1. The CDR3 runs 15 residues. In germline, CDR1 is SGHRS, CDR2 YFSETQ. Here the CDR3 reads CASSLAGQGGNTIYF. CDR3 DNA sequence: TGCGCCAGCAGCTTGGCGGGACAGGGTGGAAACACCATATATTTT.

This clone was recorded once. The chain joins TRBV11-2 to TRBJ1-1; D perhaps matches TRBD1 (5 bases). Per the germline V gene, CDR1 is SGHAT and CDR2 is FQNNGV. There are 13 residues in the CDR3. Trimming removed 7 bases at V and 3 bases at J, with 12 bases between. The CDR3 DNA sequence: TGTGCCAGCACCCCGCAGGGTTACACTGAAGCTTTCTTT. Translation gives CASTPQGYTEAFF.

CDR3 protein: CASSPSLAGGTGAGELFF. For the CDR3, the DNA is TGTGCCAGCAGCCCTAGTCTAGCGGGGGGCACGGGGGCCGGGGAGCTGTTTTTT. V and J are TRBV7-2 and TRBJ2-2, with 11 nucleotides matching TRBD2. V lost 5 bases to trimming and J lost 6 bases; unmatched junction nucleotides: 14. The CDR3 is made up of 18 amino acids. CDR1 and CDR2 from the germline V gene are SGHTA and FQGNSA.

This clone appeared a few times. The V call is TRBV18, the J call TRBJ1-6; D call uncertain. The CDR3 covers 13 residues. The germline V gene encodes CDR1 KGHSH and CDR2 LQKENI. The ends were cut back, 1 base at V and 8 bases at J, with 6 bases in the middle. The CDR3 region is CASSPLSDSPLHF. DNA of the CDR3: TGTGCCAGCTCACCACTGTCAGATTCACCCCTCCACTTT.

Only a few counts were recorded for this clone. The gene calls are TRBV7-2 and TRBJ1-1; D is possibly TRBD1 (5 bases). The CDR3 extends over 13 amino acids. Germline-derived CDR1 and CDR2 are SGHTA and FQGNSA. Trimming removed 7 bases at V and 4 bases at J, with 13 bases between. CDR3 DNA: TGTGCCAGCACCCAGACAAGGGGCACTGAAGCTTTCTTT. Translated, it gives CASTQTRGTEAFF. Combining the CDR3 with reference TRBV7-2 and TRBJ1-1 gives the whole variable domain GAGVSQSPSNKVTEKGKDVELRCDPISGHTALYWYRQSLGQGLEFLIYFQGNSAPDKSGLPSDRFSAERTGGSVSTLTIQRTQQEDSAVYLCASTQTRGTEAFFGQGTRLTVV.